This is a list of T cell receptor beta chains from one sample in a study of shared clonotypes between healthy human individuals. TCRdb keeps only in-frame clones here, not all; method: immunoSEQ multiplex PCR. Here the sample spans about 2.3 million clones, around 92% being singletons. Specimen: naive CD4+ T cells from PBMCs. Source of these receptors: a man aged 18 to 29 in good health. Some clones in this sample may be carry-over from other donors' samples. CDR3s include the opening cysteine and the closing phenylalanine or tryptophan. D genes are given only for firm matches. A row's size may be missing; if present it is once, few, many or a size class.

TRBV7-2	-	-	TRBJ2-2	TGTGCCAGCAGCTCGACTGGAGGGAACACCGGGGAGCTGTTTTTT	CASSSTGGNTGELFF
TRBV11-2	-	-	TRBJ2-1	TGTGCCAGCAGCTTACGACTAGAGTACAATGAGCAGTTCTTC	CASSLRLEYNEQFF
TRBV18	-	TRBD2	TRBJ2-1	TGTGCCAGCTCACCGTTGTGGGGGGAGGGAGAAGAGCAGTTCTTC	CASSPLWGEGEEQFF
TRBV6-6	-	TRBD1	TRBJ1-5	TGTGCCAGCAGCGGACAGGGGGACCTCAATCAGCCCCAGCATTTT	CASSGQGDLNQPQHF
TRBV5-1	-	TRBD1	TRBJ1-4	TGCGCCACAAGCACAGGGGGCAGGACTAATGAAAAACTGTTTTTT	CATSTGGRTNEKLFF
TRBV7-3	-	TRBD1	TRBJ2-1	TGTGCCAGCAGCTTAATCGGGACAGGGCCGTACAATGAGCAGTTCTTC	CASSLIGTGPYNEQFF
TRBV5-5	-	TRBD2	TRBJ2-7	TGTGCCAGCAGCTTGGCTAGCGGGAGCTACGAGCAGTACTTC	CASSLASGSYEQYF
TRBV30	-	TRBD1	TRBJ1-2	TGTGCCTGGATTGACAGGGTTGGCTATGGCTACACCTTC	CAWIDRVGYGYTF
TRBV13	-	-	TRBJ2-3	TGTGCCAGCAGCTTATCGGGCGGGACTCTTCGCACAGATACGCAGTATTTT	CASSLSGGTLRTDTQYF
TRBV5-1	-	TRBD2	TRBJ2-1	TGCGCCAGCAGCTTGGGGCTAGCGGGAGTTCTGGACAATGAGCAGTTCTTC	CASSLGLAGVLDNEQFF
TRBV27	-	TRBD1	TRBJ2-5	TGTGCCAGCAGCCCCCTGAGGGGGCCTGAGACCCAGTACTTC	CASSPLRGPETQYF
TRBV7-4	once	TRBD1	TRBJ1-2	TGTGCCAGCAGCTCCCGGGACAGCCCGGGTGGGTTCGATCGTGGCTACACCTTC	CASSSRDSPGGFDRGYTF
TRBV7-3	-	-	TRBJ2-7	TGTGCCAGCAGCTTGACAGAGACAGTCAACGAGCAGTACTTC	CASSLTETVNEQYF
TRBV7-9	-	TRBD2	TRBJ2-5	TGTGCCAGCAGCTTAGGTCGACTAGCGGGAGGGTACCAAGAGACCCAGTACTTC	CASSLGRLAGGYQETQYF
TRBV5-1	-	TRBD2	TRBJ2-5	TGCGCCAGCAGCATAGGGACTAGCGGATCGGCGACCCAGTACTTC	CASSIGTSGSATQYF
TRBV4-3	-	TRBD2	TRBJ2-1	TGCGCCAGCAGCCAAGATCTCCAGCGGGGGTACAATGAGCAGTTCTTC	CASSQDLQRGYNEQFF
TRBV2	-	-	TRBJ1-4	TGTGCCAGCAACCAAGGTGGCGAAAAACTGTTTTTT	CASNQGGEKLFF
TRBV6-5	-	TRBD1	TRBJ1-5	TGTGCCAGCAGACAGGGGCACGGCAATCAGCCCCAGCATTTT	CASRQGHGNQPQHF
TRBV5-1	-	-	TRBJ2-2	TGCGCCAGCAGCTTGGTTGTGCGGAACACCGGGGAGCTGTTTTTT	CASSLVVRNTGELFF
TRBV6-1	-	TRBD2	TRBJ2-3	TGTGCCAGCAGTGAGCAACTAGCGGGAGGATCCGATACGCAGTATTTT	CASSEQLAGGSDTQYF
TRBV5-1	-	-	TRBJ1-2	TGCGCCAGCAGGGAGGGCAGGGCCCATAGGGATTATGGCTACACCTTC	CASREGRAHRDYGYTF
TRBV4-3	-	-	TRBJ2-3	TGCGCCAGCAGCCTGGACTGGCGGGGTTCAGATACGCAGTATTTT	CASSLDWRGSDTQYF
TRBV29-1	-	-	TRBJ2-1	TGCAGCGTCGCGAGATACAATGAGCAGTTCTTC	CSVARYNEQFF
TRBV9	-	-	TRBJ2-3	TGTGCCAGCGACGCCCAGGGTAGGAGGACAGATACGCAGTATTTT	CASDAQGRRTDTQYF
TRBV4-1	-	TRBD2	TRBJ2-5	TGCGCCAGCAGCCCCCTAGCGGGGCCCTCGGTGGAGACCCAGTACTTC	CASSPLAGPSVETQYF
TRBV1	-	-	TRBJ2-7	TGCACCAGCAGCCAAGCTAGGTTATCAGGAGGGCTTACCTACGAGCAGTACTTC	CTSSQARLSGGLTYEQYF
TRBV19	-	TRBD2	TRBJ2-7	TGTGCCAGTAGTATAGAGGGAGGGGTCGAGCAGTACTTC	CASSIEGGVEQYF
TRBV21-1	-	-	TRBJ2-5	TGTGCCAGCAGCAAAGGAAGGGGCGGGACAGGGGGACAAGAGACCCAGTACTTC	CASSKGRGGTGGQETQYF